This entry lists 27 T cell receptor beta chains sequenced from one sample in a study of shared clonotypes between healthy human individuals. CD45RO-negative CD8 cells positively selected for CCR7 made up the naive population, which excluded terminally differentiated effector memory CD45RA+ cells. The data were produced by immunoSEQ multiplex PCR, yet TCRdb's version contains in-frame clones alone and is incomplete. The sample includes some 1,900,000 clones, about 94% of them seen just once. The sequencing input was naive CD8+ T cells sorted from blood. The receptors come from a man aged 18 to 35 in good health.

The rearrangement joins TRBV9 to TRBJ1-4, with a possible D match to TRBD1 (5 bases). Germline V lookup: CDR1 SGDLS, CDR2 YYNGEE. This CDR3 has 14 residues. Trimming removed 2 bases from V and 5 bases from J, with 10 bases in between. CDR3 sequence: CASSVMEGNEKLFF. The CDR3 nucleotides are TGTGCCAGCAGCGTCATGGAGGGGAATGAAAAACTGTTTTTT.

On this clone: This CDR3 is also generated by other DNA sequences in the sample. The rearrangement links TRBV27 to TRBJ1-5; tentative D call: TRBD1 (5 bases). CDR1 is MNHEY and CDR2 is SMNVEV in the germline V gene (reference sequence). The V and J ends lost 5 bases and 2 bases respectively, with 16 bases between them. This CDR3 is 16 amino acids long. This chain's CDR3 is CASSLGQGAGNQPQHF. The CDR3 DNA follows: TGTGCCAGCAGTCTAGGACAAGGAGCAGGCAATCAGCCCCAGCATTTT.

Regarding this clone: This sample also contains other DNA sequences that code for the same CDR3. The chain employs TRBV27 and TRBJ2-7, with D hard to call. Trimming took off 4 bases at V and 0 bases at J, with 7 bases between the two ends. This CDR3 is 13 amino acids long. Germline V CDR1 and CDR2: MNHEY, SMNVEV (reference sequence). The chain's CDR3 is CASSSGLSYEQYF. In nucleotides, the CDR3 is TGTGCCAGCAGTTCTGGCCTCTCCTACGAGCAGTACTTC.

This chain links TRBV7-9 with TRBJ1-1; D may be TRBD1 (5 bases). Germline-derived CDR1 and CDR2 are SEHNR and FQNEAQ (reference sequence). The CDR3 loop spans 13 amino acids. V lost 5 bases, J lost 7 bases, and 14 bases lay in between. The CDR3 is CASSRGAAYEAFF. CDR3 coding DNA: TGTGCCAGCAGCCGAGGGGCAGCCTATGAAGCTTTCTTT.

The V and J genes are TRBV9 and TRBJ2-1; 10 bases fit TRBD2. The germline CDR1 and CDR2 sequences are SGDLS and YYNGEE. This CDR3 contains 17 residues. V gave up 3 bases and J gave up 9 bases; unmatched junction bases: 15. CDR3 bases: TGTGCCAGCAGCGAAACTGAAGGCCTAGCGGGAGTGGGTGAGCAGTTCTTC. Translating gives CASSETEGLAGVGEQFF.

Only a few counts were recorded for this clone. This chain links TRBV7-9 with TRBJ2-7; D not certain. This CDR3 is built from 14 residues. Germline V gives CDR1 SEHNR, CDR2 FQNEAQ (reference sequence). V dropped 1 base and J dropped 3 bases, with 10 bases sitting between them. The CDR3 loop is CASSLVGRDYEQYF. As DNA, the CDR3 is TGTGCCAGCAGCTTAGTCGGGCGAGACTACGAGCAGTACTTC.

The chain joins TRBV7-9 to TRBJ2-7; 7 bases line up with TRBD1. Germline V gene data show CDR1 as SEHNR and CDR2 as FQNEAQ (reference sequence). The ends lost 5 bases at V and 6 bases at J; junction bases unmatched: 16. The CDR3 sequence is 16 residues long. In DNA, the CDR3 is TGTGCCAGCAGCCCCCCTCTTAGCGACAGGGAAGGCGAGCAGTACTTC. Translated, it gives CASSPPLSDREGEQYF.

The CDR3 reads CASSLEGRGVYQETQYF. The CDR3 DNA sequence: TGTGCCAGCAGCTTAGAAGGGCGCGGGGTTTACCAAGAGACCCAGTACTTC. V usage is TRBV7-2 and J usage is TRBJ2-5; possible D gene TRBD2, 6 bases. V was trimmed by 1 base and J by 0 bases, leaving 15 bases between them. The CDR3 runs to 17 residues. The V gene's germline CDR1 is SGHTA and CDR2 FQGNSA.

This chain joins TRBV5-1 and TRBJ1-2; tentative D call: TRBD1 (6 bases). The CDR3 covers 16 residues. The germline gives CDR1 SGHRS, CDR2 YFSETQ. V was clipped by 0 bases and J by 4 bases, with 16 bases between them. The CDR3 loop is CASSLVGGEKSYGYTF. The CDR3 bases are TGCGCCAGCAGCTTGGTGGGGGGCGAGAAGAGCTATGGCTACACCTTC.

CDR3 sequence reads: CASSLEAGGPWAQYF. In DNA form, the CDR3 reads TGTGCCAGCAGCTTAGAAGCGGGGGGCCCGTGGGCGCAGTATTTT. This chain uses TRBV11-2 with TRBJ2-3; TRBD2 agrees at 9 bases. Losses at the gene ends were 0 bases for V and 10 bases for J; bases not matched to a gene: 8. CDR3 length equals 15 residues. CDR1 and CDR2 from the germline V gene are SGHAT and FQNNGV.

V usage is TRBV11-1 and J usage is TRBJ2-2, with 10 nucleotides matching TRBD2. With V trimmed by 4 bases and J by 4 bases, 12 bases remained unmatched. The CDR3 has 18 amino acids. Per germline, CDR1 SGHAT and CDR2 FQDESV (reference sequence). This CDR3 is CASSYDGVAGGLTGELFF. In nucleotides, the CDR3 is TGTGCCAGCAGCTATGATGGAGTAGCGGGGGGCCTCACCGGGGAGCTGTTTTTT.

The rearrangement links TRBV12-5 to TRBJ2-7; D gene uncertain. CDR1 is LGHNT and CDR2 is FRNRAP in the germline V gene. V was trimmed by 3 bases and J by 6 bases, leaving 21 bases between them. The CDR3 consists of 16 residues. In nucleotides, the CDR3 is TGTGCTAGTGGTTTCCCATCGACCACGTCCGCCTCCGAGCAGTACTTC. Its protein product is CASGFPSTTSASEQYF. Together with reference TRBV12-5 and TRBJ2-7, the CDR3 gives the full variable domain: DARVTQTPRHKVTEMGQEVTMRCQPILGHNTVFWYRQTMMQGLELLAYFRNRAPLDDSGMPKDRFSAEMPDATLATLKIQPSEPRDSAVYFCASGFPSTTSASEQYFGPGTRLTVT.

The V gene is TRBV7-9, the J gene TRBJ2-3; D may be TRBD2 (5 bases). Germline loops: CDR1 SEHNR, CDR2 FQNEAQ (reference sequence). Trimming shortened V by 2 bases and J by 4 bases, and 10 bases separated the two germline ends. The CDR3 length is 14 residues. The CDR3: CASSLQDWADTQYF. The CDR3 DNA follows: TGTGCCAGCAGCTTACAGGACTGGGCAGATACGCAGTATTTT.

V usage is TRBV30 and J usage is TRBJ2-2, with D uncertain. The CDR3 has 12 residues. V gave up 5 bases and J gave up 4 bases, with 8 bases separating them. Germline assignment: CDR1 GTSNPN and CDR2 SVGIG (reference sequence). The CDR3 spells CAWSFTTGELFF. CDR3 sequence (DNA): TGTGCCTGGTCTTTTACCACCGGGGAGCTGTTTTTT.

This clone was seen just once. The rearrangement joins TRBV4-1 to TRBJ2-5; TRBD1 is a possible D gene (6 bases). Trimming cost V 0 bases and J 0 bases, with 14 bases left between them. Germline V gene lookup returns CDR1 MGHRA and CDR2 YSYEKL. This CDR3 has 17 amino acids. The CDR3 region is CASSQEVIWTDQETQYF. CDR3 bases: TGCGCCAGCAGCCAAGAAGTAATTTGGACAGACCAAGAGACCCAGTACTTC.

On this clone itself: Other DNA sequences in the sample encode the same CDR3. The chain uses TRBV5-4 and TRBJ1-4; D remains unclear. The V gene lost 0 bases and the J gene lost 3 bases, with 6 bases spanning the gap. From germline, CDR1 is SGHNT and CDR2 YYREEE (reference sequence). The CDR3 runs 14 residues. DNA of the CDR3: TGTGCCAGCAGCTTGGGAGAGGCTAATGAAAAACTGTTTTTT. Amino acids: CASSLGEANEKLFF. The variable domain in full, completed from reference TRBV5-4 and TRBJ1-4, reads ETGVTQSPTHLIKTRGQQVTLRCSSQSGHNTVSWYQQALGQGPQFIFQYYREEENGRGNFPPRFSGLQFPNYSSELNVNALELDDSALYLCASSLGEANEKLFFGSGTQLSVL.

The V and J genes are TRBV4-3 and TRBJ2-5; D uncertain. Germline-derived CDR1 and CDR2 are LGHNA and YSLEER. Trimming took off 1 base at V and 0 bases at J, with 9 bases between the two ends. The CDR3 has 15 residues. As DNA, the CDR3 is TGCGCCAGCAGCCAAGTACTAAGCTACCAAGAGACCCAGTACTTC. Encoded protein: CASSQVLSYQETQYF.

The V and J genes are TRBV7-9 and TRBJ1-2; tentative D call: TRBD1 (6 bases). Germline V gene sequence: CDR1 SEHNR, CDR2 FQNEAQ (reference sequence). V lost 1 base and J 8 bases, leaving 14 bases between the germline ends. The CDR3 has 14 residues. CDR3 amino acids: CASSLGQVIGGYTF. In DNA, the CDR3 is TGTGCCAGCAGCTTAGGACAGGTGATTGGCGGCTACACCTTC.

The chain combines TRBV18 with TRBJ2-7, with 7 bases identical to TRBD2. Germline values: CDR1 KGHSH, CDR2 LQKENI. Trimming at V came to 2 bases and at J to 5 bases, leaving 3 bases not matched to a gene. This CDR3 has 13 amino acids. The CDR3 DNA sequence: TGTGCCAGCTCACCAGCGGGAGATGACGAGCAGTACTTC. Residues: CASSPAGDDEQYF.

The J gene is TRBJ2-5, the V gene TRBV10-3; TRBD2 might be the D (5 bases). Germline V gene sequence: CDR1 ENHRY, CDR2 SYGVKD. The CDR3 consists of 12 residues. V was trimmed by 9 bases and J by 5 bases, leaving 13 bases between them. This chain's CDR3 is CAISGEYETQYF. The DNA of the CDR3 is TGTGCCATTTCCGGGGAATACGAGACCCAGTACTTC.

V is TRBV4-1 and J is TRBJ1-2; a possible D gene is TRBD1 (6 bases). Germline V gene sequence: CDR1 MGHRA, CDR2 YSYEKL. The CDR3 covers 14 residues. Trimming took off 4 bases at V and 4 bases at J, with 13 bases between the two ends. The chain's CDR3 is CASSLRGGPYGYTF. The CDR3 DNA reads TGCGCCAGCAGCCTCAGAGGGGGGCCCTATGGCTACACCTTC.

The gene calls are TRBV11-3 and TRBJ2-5; maybe TRBD1 (6 bases). V shed 5 bases and J shed 5 bases, with 12 bases lying between them. Per the germline V gene, CDR1 is SGHNT and CDR2 is YENEEA. The CDR3 runs 13 residues. The CDR3 spells CASSRGTGETQYF. In nucleotides, the CDR3 is TGTGCCAGCAGCAGGGGGACGGGGGAGACCCAGTACTTC.

This clone appeared a single time. The chain uses TRBV11-2 and TRBJ2-5; 8 bases match TRBD2. Germline CDR1 is SGHAT and CDR2 is FQNNGV. This CDR3 is built from 14 residues. J was trimmed by 6 bases and V by 4 bases; bases with no gene match: 7. CDR3 sequence reads: CASSSLGGEKTQYF. The CDR3 bases are TGTGCCAGCAGCTCCCTCGGGGGGGAAAAGACCCAGTACTTC.

The chain couples TRBV27 to TRBJ2-7; 10 bases fit TRBD2. V lost 5 bases to trimming and J lost 5 bases; unmatched junction nucleotides: 6. This CDR3 is built from 14 residues. Germline assignment: CDR1 MNHEY and CDR2 SMNVEV (reference sequence). CDR3 bases: TGTGCCAGCAGTCCCCTAGCGGGAGTTAACGAGCAGTACTTC. Its translation is CASSPLAGVNEQYF.

This chain connects TRBV27 to TRBJ2-7; no firm D call. The V gene lost 8 bases and the J gene lost 0 bases, with 8 bases spanning the gap. This CDR3 contains 12 residues. Per the germline V gene, CDR1 is MNHEY and CDR2 is SMNVEV (reference sequence). CDR3 loop: CASASSSYEQYF. The CDR3 DNA is TGTGCCAGCGCCTCTTCCTCCTACGAGCAGTACTTC.

This sequence joins TRBV4-1 and TRBJ1-3; a possible D gene is TRBD1 (5 bases). Germline values: CDR1 MGHRA, CDR2 YSYEKL. The CDR3 extends over 14 amino acids. V gave up 2 bases and J gave up 4 bases, with 9 bases separating them. The CDR3 region is CASSQTQGGNTIYF. The CDR3, as DNA: TGCGCCAGCAGCCAAACGCAGGGAGGAAACACCATATATTTT.

The rearrangement links TRBV7-9 to TRBJ2-7; D gene uncertain. CDR1 and CDR2 from the germline V gene are SEHNR and FQNEAQ (reference sequence). Trimming pared 5 bases from V and 1 base from J, leaving 9 bases between. There are 13 residues in the CDR3. The CDR3 DNA reads as TGTGCCAGCAGCGAGGACGTTTCCTACGAGCAGTACTTC. Its protein is CASSEDVSYEQYF.